This T cell receptor beta chain stems from a study of cytomegalovirus exposure and HLA in healthy donors. CDR1 and CDR2 from the germline V gene are WSHSY and SAAADI. V was clipped by 4 bases and J by 0 bases, with 14 bases between them. The CDR3 extends over 16 amino acids. The PCR employed 60 Vbeta primers together with 13 Jbeta primers. TCRdb's copy holds only in-frame clones and misses some; the assay was immunoSEQ multiplex PCR. The table records under 110,000 clones, roughly 76% of them present only once. Input material: PBMCs. This chain uses TRBV10-2 with TRBJ2-3; perhaps TRBD2 as D (6 bases). This receptor was obtained from a man aged 35-49 years in good health and CMV-seronegative. DNA for the CDR3: TGCGCCAGCAGTGCGGACTATCTCTACAGCACAGATACGCAGTATTTT. Residues: CASSADYLYSTDTQYF.